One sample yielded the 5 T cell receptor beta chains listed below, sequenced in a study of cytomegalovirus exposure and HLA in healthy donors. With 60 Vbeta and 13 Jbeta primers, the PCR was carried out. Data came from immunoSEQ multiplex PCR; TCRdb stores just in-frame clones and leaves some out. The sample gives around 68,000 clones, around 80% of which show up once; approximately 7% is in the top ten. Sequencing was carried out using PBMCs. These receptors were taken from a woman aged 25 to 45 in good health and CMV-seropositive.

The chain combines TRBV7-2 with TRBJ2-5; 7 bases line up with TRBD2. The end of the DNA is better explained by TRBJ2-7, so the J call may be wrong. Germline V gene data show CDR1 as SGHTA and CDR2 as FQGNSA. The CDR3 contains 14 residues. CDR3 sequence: CASSLEREGYEQYF. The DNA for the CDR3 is TGTGCCAGCAGCTTGGAGCGGGAAGGTTACGAGCAGTACTTC.

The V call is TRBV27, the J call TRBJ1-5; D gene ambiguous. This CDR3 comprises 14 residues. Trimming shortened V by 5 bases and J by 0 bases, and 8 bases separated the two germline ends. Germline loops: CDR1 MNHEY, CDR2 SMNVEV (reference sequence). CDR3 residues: CASSGGISNQPQHF. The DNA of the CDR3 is TGTGCCAGCAGTGGAGGAATTAGCAATCAGCCCCAGCATTTT.

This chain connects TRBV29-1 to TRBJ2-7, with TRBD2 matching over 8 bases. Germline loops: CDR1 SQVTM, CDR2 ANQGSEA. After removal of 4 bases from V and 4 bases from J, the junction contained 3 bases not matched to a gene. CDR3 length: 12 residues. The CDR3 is CSVGSGSYEQYF. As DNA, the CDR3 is TGCAGCGTTGGGAGCGGGAGTTACGAGCAGTACTTC.

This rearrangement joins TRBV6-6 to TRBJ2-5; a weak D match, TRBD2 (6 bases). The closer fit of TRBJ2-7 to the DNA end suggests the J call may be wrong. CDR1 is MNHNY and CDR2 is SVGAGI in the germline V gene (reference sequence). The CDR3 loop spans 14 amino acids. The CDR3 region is CASSTGVLAYEQYF. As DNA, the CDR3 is TGTGCCAGCAGTACGGGGGTATTGGCCTACGAGCAGTACTTC.

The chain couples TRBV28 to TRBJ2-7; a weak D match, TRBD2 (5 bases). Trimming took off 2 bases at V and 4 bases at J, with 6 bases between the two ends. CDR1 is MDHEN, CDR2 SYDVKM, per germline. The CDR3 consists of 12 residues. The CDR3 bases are TGTGCCAGCAGTTTAGCGGGTTACGAGCAGTACTTC. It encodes CASSLAGYEQYF.